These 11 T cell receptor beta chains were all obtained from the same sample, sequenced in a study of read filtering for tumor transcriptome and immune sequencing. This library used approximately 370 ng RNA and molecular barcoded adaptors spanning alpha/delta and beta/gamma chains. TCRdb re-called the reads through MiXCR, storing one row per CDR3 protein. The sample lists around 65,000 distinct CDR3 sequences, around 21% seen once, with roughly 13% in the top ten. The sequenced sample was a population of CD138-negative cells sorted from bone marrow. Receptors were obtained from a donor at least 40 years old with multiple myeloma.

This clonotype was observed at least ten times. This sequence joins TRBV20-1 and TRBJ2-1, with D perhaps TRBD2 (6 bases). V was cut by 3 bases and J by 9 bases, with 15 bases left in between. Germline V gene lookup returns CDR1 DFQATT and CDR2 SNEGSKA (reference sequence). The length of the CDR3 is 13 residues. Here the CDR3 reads CSASSGPTSEQFF. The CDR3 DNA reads TGCAGTGCTAGTAGCGGCCCCACAAGTGAGCAGTTCTTC.

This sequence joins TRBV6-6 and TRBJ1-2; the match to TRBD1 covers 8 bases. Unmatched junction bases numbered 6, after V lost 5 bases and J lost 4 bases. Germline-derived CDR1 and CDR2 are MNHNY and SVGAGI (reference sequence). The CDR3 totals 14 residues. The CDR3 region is CASSRDRPGYGYTF. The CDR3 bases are TGTGCCAGCAGTAGGGACAGGCCCGGCTATGGCTACACCTTC.

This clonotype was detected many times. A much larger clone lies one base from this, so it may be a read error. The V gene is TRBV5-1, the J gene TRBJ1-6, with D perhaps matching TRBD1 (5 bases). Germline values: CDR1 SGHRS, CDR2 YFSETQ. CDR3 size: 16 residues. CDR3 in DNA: TGCGCCAGCAGCCGACTTCTGTCGGGGGATAAATCACCCCTCCACTTT. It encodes CASSRLLSGDKSPLHF.

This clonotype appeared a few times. CDR3 in DNA: TGTGCCAGCGGTCGGGGGATCGAGCAGTACTTC. Translated, it gives CASGRGIEQYF. V and J are TRBV12-3 or TRBV12-4 and TRBJ2-7; tentatively, D is TRBD2 (6 bases). The V end was cut by 8 bases, the J end by 6 bases, with 11 bases between. There are 11 residues in the CDR3.

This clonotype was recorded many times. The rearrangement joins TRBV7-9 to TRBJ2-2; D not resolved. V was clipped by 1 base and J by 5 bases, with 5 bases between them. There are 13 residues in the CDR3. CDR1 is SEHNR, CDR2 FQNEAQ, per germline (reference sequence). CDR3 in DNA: TGTGCCAGCAGCTTAGAAGGGACCGGGGAGCTGTTTTTT. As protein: CASSLEGTGELFF.

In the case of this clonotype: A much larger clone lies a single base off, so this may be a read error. CDR3 DNA sequence: TGTGCCACCACCTCTGAACCGAACATCGGGGAGCTGTTTTTT. It is translated as CATTSEPNIGELFF. V and J are TRBV15 and TRBJ2-2; D is uncertain. The CDR3 runs 14 residues. CDR1 is LNHNV, CDR2 YYDKDF, per germline (reference sequence).

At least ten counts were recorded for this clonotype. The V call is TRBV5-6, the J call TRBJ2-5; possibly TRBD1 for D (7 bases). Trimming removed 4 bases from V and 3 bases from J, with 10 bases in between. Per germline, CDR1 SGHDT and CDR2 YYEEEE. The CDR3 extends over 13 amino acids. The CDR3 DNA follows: TGTGCCAGCAGCCGGGGGACAGAAGAGACCCAGTACTTC. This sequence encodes CASSRGTEETQYF.

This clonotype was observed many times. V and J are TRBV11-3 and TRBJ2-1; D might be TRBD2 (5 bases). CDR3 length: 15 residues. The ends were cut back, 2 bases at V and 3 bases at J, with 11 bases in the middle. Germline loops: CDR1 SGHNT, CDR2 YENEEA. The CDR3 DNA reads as TGTGCCAGCAGCTTATCCTCCGGGGACTACAATGAGCAGTTCTTC. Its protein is CASSLSSGDYNEQFF.

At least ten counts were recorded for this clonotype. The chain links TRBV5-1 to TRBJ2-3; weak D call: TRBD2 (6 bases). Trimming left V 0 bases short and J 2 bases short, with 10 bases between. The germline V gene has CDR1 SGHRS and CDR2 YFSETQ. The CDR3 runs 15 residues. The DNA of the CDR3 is TGCGCCAGCAGCTTGGGGGCGGGACTCACAGATACGCAGTATTTT. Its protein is CASSLGAGLTDTQYF.

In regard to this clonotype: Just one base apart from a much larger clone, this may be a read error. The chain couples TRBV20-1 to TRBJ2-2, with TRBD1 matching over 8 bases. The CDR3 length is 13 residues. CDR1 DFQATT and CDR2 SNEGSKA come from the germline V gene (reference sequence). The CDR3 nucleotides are TGCAGTGCAGGGACAGGTCTCACCGTGGAGCTGTTTTTT. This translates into CSAGTGLTVELFF.

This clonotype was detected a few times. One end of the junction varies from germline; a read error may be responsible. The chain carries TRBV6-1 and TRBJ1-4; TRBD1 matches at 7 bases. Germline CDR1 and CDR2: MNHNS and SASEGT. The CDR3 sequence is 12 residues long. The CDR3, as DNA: TGTGCCAGCAGTCCCCGGGGGGACCAGGGGGTTTTT. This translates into CASSPRGDQGVF.